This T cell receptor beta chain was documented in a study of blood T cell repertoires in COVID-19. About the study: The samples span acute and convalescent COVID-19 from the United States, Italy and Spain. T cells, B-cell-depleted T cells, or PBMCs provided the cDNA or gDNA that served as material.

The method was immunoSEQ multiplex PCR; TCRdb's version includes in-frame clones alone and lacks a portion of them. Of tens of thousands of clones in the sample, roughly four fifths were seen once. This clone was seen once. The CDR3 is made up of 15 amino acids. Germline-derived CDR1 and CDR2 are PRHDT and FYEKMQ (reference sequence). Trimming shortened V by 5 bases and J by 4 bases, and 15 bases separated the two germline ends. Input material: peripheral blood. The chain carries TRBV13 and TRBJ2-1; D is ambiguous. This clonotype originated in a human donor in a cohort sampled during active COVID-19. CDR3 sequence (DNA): TGTGCCAGCAGCCTCGCCGGTGCTCAATACAATGAGCAGTTCTTC. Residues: CASSLAGAQYNEQFF.